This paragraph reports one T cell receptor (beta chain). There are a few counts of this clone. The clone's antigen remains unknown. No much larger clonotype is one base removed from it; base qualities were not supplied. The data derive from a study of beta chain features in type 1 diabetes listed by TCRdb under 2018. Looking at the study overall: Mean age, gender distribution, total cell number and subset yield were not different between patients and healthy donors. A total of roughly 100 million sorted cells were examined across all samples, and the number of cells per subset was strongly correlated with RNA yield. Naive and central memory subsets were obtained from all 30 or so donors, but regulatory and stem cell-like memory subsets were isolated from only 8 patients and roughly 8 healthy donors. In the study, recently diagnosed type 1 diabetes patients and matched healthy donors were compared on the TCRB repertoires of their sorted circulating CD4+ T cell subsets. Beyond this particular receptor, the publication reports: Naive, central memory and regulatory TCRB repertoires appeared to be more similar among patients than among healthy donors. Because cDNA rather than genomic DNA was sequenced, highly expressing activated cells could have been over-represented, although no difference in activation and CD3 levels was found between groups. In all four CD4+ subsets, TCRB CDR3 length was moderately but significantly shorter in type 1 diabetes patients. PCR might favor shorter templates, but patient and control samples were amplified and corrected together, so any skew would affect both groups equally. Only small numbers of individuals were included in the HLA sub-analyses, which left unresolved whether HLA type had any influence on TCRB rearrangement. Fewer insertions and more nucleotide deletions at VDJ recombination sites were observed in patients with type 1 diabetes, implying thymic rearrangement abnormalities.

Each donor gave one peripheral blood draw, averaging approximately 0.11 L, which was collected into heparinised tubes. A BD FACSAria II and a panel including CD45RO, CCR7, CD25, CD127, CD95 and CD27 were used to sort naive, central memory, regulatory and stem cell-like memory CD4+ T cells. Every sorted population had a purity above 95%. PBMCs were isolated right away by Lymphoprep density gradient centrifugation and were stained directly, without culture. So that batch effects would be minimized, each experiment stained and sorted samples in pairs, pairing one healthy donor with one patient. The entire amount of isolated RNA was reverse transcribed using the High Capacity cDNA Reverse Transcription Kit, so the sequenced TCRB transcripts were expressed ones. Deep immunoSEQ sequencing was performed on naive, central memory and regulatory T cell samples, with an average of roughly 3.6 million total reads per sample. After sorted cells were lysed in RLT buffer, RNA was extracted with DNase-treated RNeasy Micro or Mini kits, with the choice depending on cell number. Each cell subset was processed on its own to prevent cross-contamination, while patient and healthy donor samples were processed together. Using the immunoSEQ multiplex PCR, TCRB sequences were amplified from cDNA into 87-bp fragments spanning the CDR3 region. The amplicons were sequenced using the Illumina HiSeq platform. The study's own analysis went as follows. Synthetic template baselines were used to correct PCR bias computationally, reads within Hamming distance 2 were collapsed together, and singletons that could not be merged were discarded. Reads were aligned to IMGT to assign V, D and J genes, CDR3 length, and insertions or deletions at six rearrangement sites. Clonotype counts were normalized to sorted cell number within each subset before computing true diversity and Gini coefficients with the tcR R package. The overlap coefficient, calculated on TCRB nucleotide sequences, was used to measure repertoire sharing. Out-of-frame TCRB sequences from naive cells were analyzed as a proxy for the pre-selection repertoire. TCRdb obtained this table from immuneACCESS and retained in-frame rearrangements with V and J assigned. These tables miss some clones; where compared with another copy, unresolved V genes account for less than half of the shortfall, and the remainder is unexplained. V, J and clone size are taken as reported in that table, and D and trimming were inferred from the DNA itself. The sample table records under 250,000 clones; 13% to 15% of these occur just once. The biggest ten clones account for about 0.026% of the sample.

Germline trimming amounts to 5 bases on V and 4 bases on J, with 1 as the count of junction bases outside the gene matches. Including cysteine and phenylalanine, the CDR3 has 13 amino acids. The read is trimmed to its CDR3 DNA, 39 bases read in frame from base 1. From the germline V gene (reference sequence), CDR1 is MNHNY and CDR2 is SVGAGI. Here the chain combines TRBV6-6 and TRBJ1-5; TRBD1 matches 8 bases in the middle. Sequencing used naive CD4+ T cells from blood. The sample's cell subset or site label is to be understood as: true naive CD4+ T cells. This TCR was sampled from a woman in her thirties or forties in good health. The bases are TGTGCCAGCAGTAGACAGGGGAATCAGCCCCAGCATTTT. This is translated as CASSRQGNQPQHF.